These 10 T cell receptor beta chains share one sample of origin, sequenced in a study of T cell responses to AZD1222 COVID-19 vaccine. TCRdb's table, derived via immunoSEQ multiplex PCR, lists solely in-frame clones and lacks some. The table shows roughly 150,000 clones, with about 87% occurring only once. The sample in question was peripheral blood, obtained on day 0 of MenACWY control vaccination. These receptors all stem from an adult in good health.

The chain recombines TRBV19 with TRBJ1-6; 8 bases align to TRBD1. The V gene end was trimmed by 3 bases and the J gene end by 4 bases; junction bases not matched to a gene: 11. Germline V gene sequence: CDR1 LNHDA, CDR2 SQIVND (reference sequence). The CDR3 is 18 residues long. As DNA, the CDR3 is TGTGCCAGTAGTATTGGACAGGGCGGACTGGGTTATAATTCACCCCTCCACTTT. Encoded protein: CASSIGQGGLGYNSPLHF.

This chain joins TRBV2 and TRBJ1-2; D perhaps matches TRBD1 (6 bases). Trimming cost V 6 bases and J 1 base, with 24 bases left between them. In germline, CDR1 is SNHLY, CDR2 FYNNEI. The CDR3 consists of 18 residues. Here the CDR3 DNA reads TGTGCCAGCAGCGATACCATAGAGACAGGAACATTTAACTATGGCTACACCTTC. Protein: CASSDTIETGTFNYGYTF.

In this sample, this clone turned up once. The chain is built from TRBV9 and TRBJ1-3, with D perhaps matching TRBD1 (5 bases). Germline CDR1 SGDLS, CDR2 YYNGEE. The V gene lost 0 bases and the J gene lost 1 base, with 11 bases spanning the gap. The CDR3 extends over 16 amino acids. The CDR3 here is CASSVDQGASGNTIYF. For the CDR3, the DNA is TGTGCCAGCAGCGTAGACCAGGGAGCTTCTGGAAACACCATATATTTT.

This chain uses TRBV4-1 with TRBJ2-2; TRBD1 matches at 10 bases. Germline trimming cut 4 bases from V and 4 bases from J; bases unmatched to any gene: 9. CDR3 size: 17 residues. The germline gives CDR1 MGHRA, CDR2 YSYEKL. The DNA for the CDR3 is TGCGCCAGCAGCCTACGTCCGGGACAGGGGCCCACCGGGGAGCTGTTTTTT. Translating gives CASSLRPGQGPTGELFF.

The chain carries TRBV25-1 and TRBJ2-7, with TRBD1 as a possible D gene (5 bases). This CDR3 has 16 amino acids. V was cut by 1 base and J by 0 bases, with 13 bases left in between. Germline V CDR1 and CDR2: MGHDK, SYGVNS. CDR3 DNA: TGTGCCAGCAGTGAATCCAGGGCCGATAGCTCCTACGAGCAGTACTTC. Protein sequence: CASSESRADSSYEQYF.

The chain recombines TRBV3-1 (or the pseudogene TRBV3-2) with TRBJ1-6; D is ambiguous. The ends were cut back, 5 bases at V and 10 bases at J, with 15 bases in the middle. The CDR3 totals 14 residues. Per germline, CDR1 LGHDT and CDR2 YNNKEL (reference sequence). The CDR3 coding sequence is TGTGCCAGCAGCTACTCGGCGCAAGGGTCACCCCTCCACTTT. Its protein is CASSYSAQGSPLHF.

This chain connects TRBV7-9 to TRBJ2-3, with a possible D match to TRBD1 (6 bases). The CDR3 totals 15 residues. CDR1 is SEHNR and CDR2 is FQNEAQ in the germline V gene (reference sequence). V was cut by 1 base and J by 13 bases, with 21 bases left in between. The CDR3 coding sequence is TGTGCCAGCAGCTTAGGTCAACAGGGTTGGGGCTCGGAGTATTTT. Translated, it gives CASSLGQQGWGSEYF. The full variable domain, in which reference TRBV7-9 and TRBJ2-3 provide the parts outside the CDR3, is DTGVSQNPRHKITKRGQNVTFRCDPISEHNRLYWYRQTLGQGPEFLTYFQNEAQLEKSRLLSDRFSAERPKGSFSTLEIQRTEQGDSAMYLCASSLGQQGWGSEYFGPGTRLTVL.

This clone was seen many times. V usage is TRBV7-9 and J usage is TRBJ1-6; D perhaps matches TRBD1 (5 bases). The CDR3 sequence is 15 residues long. The germline gives CDR1 SEHNR, CDR2 FQNEAQ (reference sequence). Trimming left V 1 base short and J 5 bases short, with 9 bases between. In DNA form, the CDR3 reads TGTGCCAGCAGCTTAGGTGGGGCCGATAATTCACCCCTCCACTTT. Translated, it gives CASSLGGADNSPLHF.

The genes are TRBV10-3 and TRBJ1-5; D gene unclear. This CDR3 has 16 amino acids. Germline CDR1 and CDR2: ENHRY and SYGVKD. Deletions cut 0 bases from V and 2 bases from J, with 11 bases between. CDR3 residues: CAISESGVAGNQPQHF. The CDR3 nucleotides are TGTGCCATCAGTGAGTCCGGGGTAGCGGGCAATCAGCCCCAGCATTTT.

The gene calls are TRBV9 and TRBJ2-3; 12 bases map to TRBD1. Germline lookup yields CDR1 SGDLS and CDR2 YYNGEE. With V trimmed by 1 base and J by 7 bases, 7 bases remained unmatched. This CDR3 comprises 16 residues. The DNA of the CDR3 is TGTGCCAGCAGCGTAAGTGGGACAGGGGGCGTAAATACGCAGTATTTT. Translating it yields CASSVSGTGGVNTQYF.